Each of the 24 T cell receptor beta chains below was sequenced from the same sample in a study of CD8 T cells in Susac syndrome. Random hexamers were used to reverse transcribe an amount of about 0.45 to 1 ug RNA. From the immunoSEQ multiplex PCR reads, TCRdb called clonotypes with MiXCR, one entry per CDR3 protein. The sample carries some 130,000 distinct CDR3 sequences, 85% to 95% recorded once. The sequenced sample consisted of CD8+ T cells from PBMCs. The receptors were sampled from a human donor with Susac syndrome.

The chain links TRBV5-4 to TRBJ2-1; 12 bases are a match to TRBD2. This CDR3 contains 15 residues. V lost 6 bases to trimming and J lost 7 bases; unmatched junction nucleotides: 8. Germline CDR1 and CDR2: SGHNT and YYREEE (reference sequence). Written as DNA, the CDR3 is TGTGCCAGCACCCTAGCGGGAGGGCCGGGGAATGAGCAGTTCTTC. It yields the protein CASTLAGGPGNEQFF.

The V gene is TRBV7-9, the J gene TRBJ1-2; D is perhaps TRBD1 (5 bases). In germline, CDR1 is SEHNR, CDR2 FQNEAQ (reference sequence). The CDR3 is 14 residues long. Trimming took 7 bases from V and 0 from J, leaving 12 bases between them. The DNA of the CDR3 is TGTGCCAGCAAGAATACAGGAGCTAACTATGGCTACACCTTC. Amino acid sequence: CASKNTGANYGYTF.

The chain is built from TRBV9 and TRBJ1-2; the D is unclear. The CDR3 extends over 13 amino acids. Germline CDR1 is SGDLS and CDR2 is YYNGEE. V was pared by 0 bases and J by 7 bases, with 10 bases between. The CDR3 DNA follows: TGTGCCAGCAGCGTAGGAAGCTCGAGTGGCTACACCTTC. It specifies CASSVGSSSGYTF.

The chain couples TRBV29-1 to TRBJ1-1; the match to TRBD1 covers 7 bases. V shed 5 bases and J 1 base; nucleotides not matched to a gene: 4. Germline values: CDR1 SQVTM, CDR2 ANQGSEA. The CDR3 has 13 residues. The CDR3 region is CSVRGGGNTEAFF. The CDR3 DNA follows: TGCAGCGTTCGAGGGGGCGGGAACACTGAAGCTTTCTTT.

The chain employs TRBV5-4 and TRBJ2-1; D possibly matches TRBD1 or TRBD2 (5 bases each). Trimming took 3 bases from V and 0 from J, leaving 22 bases between them. CDR3 length: 19 amino acids. CDR1 and CDR2 from the germline V gene are SGHNT and YYREEE (reference sequence). The chain's CDR3 is CASSSPRGIYNGSYNEQFF. CDR3 bases: TGTGCCAGCAGCTCGCCACGGGGCATCTACAACGGCTCCTACAATGAGCAGTTCTTC.

The chain carries TRBV20-1 and TRBJ2-1; D ambiguous. V lost 8 bases and J 4 bases, leaving 12 bases between the germline ends. Germline CDR1 reads DFQATT; CDR2 reads SNEGSKA (reference sequence). This CDR3 spans 12 amino acids. The CDR3, as DNA: TGCAGTTCAACAACTGGTTACAATGAGCAGTTCTTC. It translates to CSSTTGYNEQFF.

This chain joins TRBV28 and TRBJ2-4; unclear D gene. Trimming pared 4 bases from V and 0 bases from J, leaving 10 bases between. Germline V lookup: CDR1 MDHEN, CDR2 SYDVKM. The CDR3 runs to 15 residues. The CDR3 region is CASSSASEAKNIQYF. The CDR3, as DNA: TGTGCCAGCAGTTCAGCCTCCGAAGCCAAAAACATTCAGTACTTC.

J is TRBJ1-1 and V is TRBV29-1; TRBD1 matches 10 bases. Germline loops: CDR1 SQVTM, CDR2 ANQGSEA. The CDR3 has 19 residues. Losses at the gene ends were 6 bases for V and 4 bases for J; bases not matched to a gene: 23. DNA of the CDR3: TGCAGCGTCAGTACCTGGGACAGGGGAGGGGATCGAATGGTCACTGAAGCTTTCTTT. Translation: CSVSTWDRGGDRMVTEAFF.

This chain connects TRBV3-1 to TRBJ2-7; D gene ambiguous. The CDR3 extends over 14 amino acids. Trimming shortened V by 3 bases and J by 5 bases, and 14 bases separated the two germline ends. CDR1 LGHDT and CDR2 YNNKEL come from the germline V gene (reference sequence). The CDR3 DNA reads TGTGCCAGCAGCCAGGACCTCGGGTGGGACGAGCAGTACTTC. It yields the protein CASSQDLGWDEQYF.

This chain uses TRBV12-3 or TRBV12-4 with TRBJ1-1, with 8 positions matching TRBD1. V was clipped by 9 bases and J by 7 bases; unmatched bases: 4. The CDR3 is 11 residues long. The CDR3 sequence is CASWDRFEAFF. In DNA, the CDR3 is TGTGCCAGTTGGGACAGGTTTGAAGCTTTCTTT.

The rearrangement uses TRBV27 and TRBJ1-1, with TRBD1 identical over 8 bases. The CDR3 runs to 15 residues. Germline CDR1 MNHEY, CDR2 SMNVEV (reference sequence). After removal of 5 bases from V and 4 bases from J, the junction contained 9 bases not matched to a gene. CDR3 loop: CASSLQTGVFTEAFF. The CDR3 nucleotides read TGTGCCAGCAGTCTCCAGACAGGGGTATTCACTGAAGCTTTCTTT.

This rearrangement joins TRBV4-1 to TRBJ2-7, with a tentative D call TRBD2 (6 bases). The V end lost 0 bases, the J end lost 3 bases, and 12 bases lay between the germline ends. The CDR3 runs 15 residues. Germline CDR1 reads MGHRA; CDR2 reads YSYEKL. The CDR3 coding sequence is TGCGCCAGCAGCCAAGATCAGGAGGGGAGCTACGAGCAGTACTTC. This encodes CASSQDQEGSYEQYF.

The chain recombines TRBV21-1 with TRBJ1-2. TRBV21-1 has pseudogene status. There are 16 residues in the CDR3. The CDR3 region is CASSKLLTAANYGYTF. CDR3 nucleotides: TGTGCCAGCAGCAAACTCCTAACAGCGGCTAACTATGGCTACACCTTC.

This clonotype occurred once. The chain links TRBV29-1 to TRBJ1-1; D ambiguous. CDR1 and CDR2 (germline): SQVTM, ANQGSEA. Deletions cut 4 bases from V and 3 bases from J, with 6 bases between. The CDR3 covers 11 residues. The CDR3 region is CSVGLDTEAFF. For the CDR3, the DNA is TGCAGCGTTGGCTTGGACACTGAAGCTTTCTTT.

The chain employs TRBV30 and TRBJ2-7; D uncertain. Germline lookup yields CDR1 GTSNPN and CDR2 SVGIG (reference sequence). Trimming took 1 base from V and 0 from J, leaving 13 bases between them. This CDR3 is built from 15 residues. The CDR3 DNA sequence: TGTGCCTGGAGTGGATATACGAGTAGCTCCTACGAGCAGTACTTC. Residues: CAWSGYTSSSYEQYF.

The rearrangement uses TRBV7-9 and TRBJ2-5; D uncertain. The V gene lost 5 bases and the J gene lost 1 base, with 8 bases spanning the gap. Germline-derived CDR1 and CDR2 are SEHNR and FQNEAQ (reference sequence). There are 13 residues in the CDR3. The CDR3 DNA sequence: TGTGCCAGCAGCCCCTGGAGCCAAGAGACCCAGTACTTC. It codes for CASSPWSQETQYF. The full variable domain, completed using reference TRBV7-9 and TRBJ2-5, is DTGVSQNPRHKITKRGQNVTFRCDPISEHNRLYWYRQTLGQGPEFLTYFQNEAQLEKSRLLSDRFSAERPKGSFSTLEIQRTEQGDSAMYLCASSPWSQETQYFGPGTRLLVL.

The CDR3 bases are TGTGCCAGTAGTTCAGGGGCCTTCTACGAGCAGTACTTC. It codes for CASSSGAFYEQYF. The chain links TRBV19 to TRBJ2-7; possible D gene TRBD1, 6 bases. The V end was cut by 5 bases, the J end by 3 bases, with 11 bases between. Germline V gene data show CDR1 as LNHDA and CDR2 as SQIVND (reference sequence). The CDR3 has 13 residues.

The gene calls are TRBV29-1 and TRBJ2-6; 9 bases are a match to TRBD2. The CDR3 sequence is 19 residues long. CDR1 is SQVTM and CDR2 is ANQGSEA in the germline V gene. Trimming at V came to 0 bases and at J to 3 bases, leaving 12 bases not matched to a gene. In nucleotides, the CDR3 is TGCAGCGTTGAAGATATTGGAGTAGCGGGAGACTATGGGGCCAACGTCCTGACTTTC. Encoded protein: CSVEDIGVAGDYGANVLTF.

V usage is TRBV7-9 and J usage is TRBJ1-1; D not resolved. There are 13 residues in the CDR3. Germline CDR1 is SEHNR and CDR2 is FQNEAQ (reference sequence). V was trimmed by 1 base and J by 6 bases, leaving 9 bases between them. CDR3 DNA sequence: TGTGCCAGCAGCTTAGACGGAACCGCTGAAGCTTTCTTT. Translation: CASSLDGTAEAFF.

V and J are TRBV9 and TRBJ2-3; unclear D gene. The CDR3 totals 15 residues. Trimming took 4 bases from V and 5 from J, leaving 17 bases between them. Looked up from germline, CDR1 is SGDLS and CDR2 is YYNGEE. The CDR3 region has the DNA TGTGCCAGCAGCTCGTCGGGTGGGCGGATAGATACGCAGTATTTT. It encodes CASSSSGGRIDTQYF.

The gene calls are TRBV24-1 and TRBJ2-2; 14 bases line up with TRBD2. Germline V gene data show CDR1 as KGHDR and CDR2 as SFDVKD. The CDR3 contains 19 residues. Trimming removed 0 bases from V and 4 bases from J; junction bases left unmatched: 6. CDR3 residues: CATSDLPGLAGEGTGELFF. CDR3 DNA sequence: TGTGCCACCAGTGATTTGCCGGGACTAGCGGGAGAGGGCACCGGGGAGCTGTTTTTT.

The genes are TRBV5-1 and TRBJ2-1, with TRBD2 matching 9 bases. Germline CDR1 reads SGHRS; CDR2 reads YFSETQ. The CDR3 is 15 residues long. The V gene end was trimmed by 5 bases and the J gene end by 9 bases; junction bases not matched to a gene: 12. The DNA of the CDR3 is TGCGCCAGCAGTATGGGCCTAGCGGGGTCTGGTGAGCAGTTCTTC. This sequence encodes CASSMGLAGSGEQFF.

The CDR3 loop reads CASSEWGNQPQHF. The DNA of the CDR3 is TGTGCCAGCAGTGAATGGGGAAATCAGCCCCAGCATTTT. This sequence joins TRBV25-1 and TRBJ1-5; D uncertain. The CDR3 length is 13 residues. Trimming removed 1 base at V and 4 bases at J, with 5 bases between. Germline-derived CDR1 and CDR2 are MGHDK and SYGVNS.

The chain links TRBV6-6 to TRBJ2-7; D possibly matches TRBD1 or TRBD2 (6 bases each). Per the germline V gene, CDR1 is MNHNY and CDR2 is SVGAGI (reference sequence). This CDR3 spans 14 amino acids. Trimming took 0 bases from V and 2 from J, leaving 8 bases between them. The CDR3 DNA follows: TGTGCCAGCAGTTACTCAGGGGGGACCTACGAGCAGTACTTC. Protein: CASSYSGGTYEQYF.